This T cell receptor beta chain was profiled in a study of CD8 T cells in Susac syndrome. This CDR3 is 12 amino acids long. V was shortened by 7 bases and J by 5 bases, with 10 bases between the two germline ends. With random hexamers, 0.5 to 1 ug RNA was reverse transcribed. immunoSEQ multiplex PCR amplified TCR beta CDR3 across 54 Vbeta, 13 Jbeta. Via MiXCR, TCRdb re-called the immunoSEQ multiplex PCR reads, giving one row per CDR3 protein. This sample carries a few hundred thousand distinct CDR3 sequences, approximately 85% of them seen once, and the ten largest clones take about 0.11%. Comments on this clonotype: Its antigen is as yet unknown.

CD8+ and CD4+ T cells were negatively isolated; TEMRA cells were FACS-enriched. Study-level points and caveats: The relatively small number of individuals in the TCR sequencing and HLA analysis was acknowledged by the study.

The V gene is TRBV12-3 or TRBV12-4, the J gene TRBJ2-3, with unresolved D. Sample: CD8+ T cells from PBMCs. The TCR originated in a human donor with multiple sclerosis. Written as DNA, the CDR3 is TGTGCCAGCACCCCTGGGGTAGATACGCAGTATTTT. As protein: CASTPGVDTQYF.